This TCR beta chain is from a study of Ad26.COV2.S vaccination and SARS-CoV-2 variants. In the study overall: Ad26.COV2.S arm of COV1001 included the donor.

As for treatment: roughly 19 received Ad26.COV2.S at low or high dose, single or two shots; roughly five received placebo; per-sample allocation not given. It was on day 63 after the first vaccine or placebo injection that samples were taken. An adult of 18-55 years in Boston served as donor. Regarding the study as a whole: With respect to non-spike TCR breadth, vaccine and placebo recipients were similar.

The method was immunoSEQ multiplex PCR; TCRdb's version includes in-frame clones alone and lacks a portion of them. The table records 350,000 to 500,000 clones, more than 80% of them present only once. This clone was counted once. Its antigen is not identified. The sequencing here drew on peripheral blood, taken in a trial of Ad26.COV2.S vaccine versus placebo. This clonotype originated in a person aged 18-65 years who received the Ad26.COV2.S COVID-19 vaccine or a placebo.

CDR3 amino acids: CATSRDLYGGEAFF. The CDR3 bases are TGTGCCACCAGCAGAGATCTCTACGGTGGTGAAGCTTTCTTT. The V gene is TRBV15, the J gene TRBJ1-1; no clear D. Germline CDR1 and CDR2: LNHNV and YYDKDF (reference sequence). The CDR3 loop spans 14 amino acids. The V end was cut by 0 bases, the J end by 7 bases, with 12 bases between.